These T cell receptor beta chains were read from a single sample in a study of T-cell memory formation after mild COVID-19. TCRdb independently ran MiXCR on the 5' RACE reads; one entry per CDR3 protein. The data hold about 150,000 distinct CDR3 sequences, with over 6% observed a single time. The sequencing input was PBMCs or a T cell subset sorted from them (not recorded which). These TCRs come from an adult woman who had mild COVID-19 (a few samples of this study predate the infection). Cell type and time point are not known. Both conserved end residues are part of each CDR3. A D gene is named only where the DNA matches it firmly. Only some rows state a clone size, as once, few, many or a class for expanded clones.

cdr3_nt,cdr3_aa,j_call,d_call,clone_size,v_call
TGCAGTCCCGCGCGGGGGGCCCAAGAGACCCAGTACTTC,CSPARGAQETQYF,TRBJ2-5,TRBD2,few,TRBV20-1
TGCGCCAGCAGCCGTGGTCACCGGGACAGCTCCTACGAGCAGTACTTC,CASSRGHRDSSYEQYF,TRBJ2-7,TRBD1,medium-sized,TRBV5-1
TGTGCCAGCAGTCTGGGATATAGCAATCAGCCCCAGCATTTT,CASSLGYSNQPQHF,TRBJ1-5,-,many,TRBV27
TGTGCCAGCAGCTTATACAGGTCCAATGAGCAGTTCTTC,CASSLYRSNEQFF,TRBJ2-1,-,many,TRBV7-2
TGCAGTGCTAGTTCTGGGTATGAAAAACTGTTTTTT,CSASSGYEKLFF,TRBJ1-4,-,many,TRBV20-1
TGCGCCAGCAGCCAAGATCCAAGTGAGGGGGTTAATGAAAAACTGTTTTTT,CASSQDPSEGVNEKLFF,TRBJ1-4,-,few,TRBV4-1
TGTGCCAGCAGCGTAGGGGAGGGCCCGAGCTCCTACGAGCAGTACTTC,CASSVGEGPSSYEQYF,TRBJ2-7,TRBD2,few,TRBV9
TGTGCCAGCAGAAAGACTAGCGGGGGGGTCAATGAGCAGTTCTTC,CASRKTSGGVNEQFF,TRBJ2-1,TRBD2,many,TRBV12-3/TRBV12-4
TGTGCCAGCAGCTTATTCAAACCTCCCGGGGAGACCCAGTACTTC,CASSLFKPPGETQYF,TRBJ2-5,-,many,TRBV11-2
TGTGCCAGCAGTCACACCGGGACCCGGAACACCGGGGAGCTGTTTTTT,CASSHTGTRNTGELFF,TRBJ2-2,-,many,TRBV7-3
TGTGCCAGCAGTTTTTTGGCTAGCGGGAGTTACGAGCAGTACTTC,CASSFLASGSYEQYF,TRBJ2-7,TRBD2,few,TRBV12-3/TRBV12-4
TGTGCCAGCACCCAGGGCGGTGCAATCGATACGCAGTATTTT,CASTQGGAIDTQYF,TRBJ2-3,-,-,TRBV6-2/TRBV6-3
TGTGCCAGCAGCTTGGGACAGAATTACTACGAGCAGTACTTC,CASSLGQNYYEQYF,TRBJ2-7,TRBD1,-,TRBV7-9
TGTGCCAGCAGCAGGACCGGGACAGGGGTCTTCGAGCAGTACTTC,CASSRTGTGVFEQYF,TRBJ2-7,TRBD1,many,TRBV7-9
TGTGCCACCAGTGAACCGCCTACAGATACGCAGTATTTT,CATSEPPTDTQYF,TRBJ2-3,-,many,TRBV24-1
TGCGCCAGCAGCCAAGGTAGGCCCTTTTCCTACGAGCAGTACTTC,CASSQGRPFSYEQYF,TRBJ2-7,-,many,TRBV4-1
TGTGCCAGCTCAAGCATCGGGGGGACGACCTCGGGCTCCTACGAGCAGTACTTC,CASSSIGGTTSGSYEQYF,TRBJ2-7,TRBD2,few,TRBV18
TGCGCCAGCGGCCGGGAACTCACAGATACGCAGTATTTT,CASGRELTDTQYF,TRBJ2-3,-,many,TRBV5-1
TGTGCCAGCAGCCCCTCCTGGGGCGCTTCCTACAATGAGCAGTTCTTC,CASSPSWGASYNEQFF,TRBJ2-1,-,-,TRBV7-9
TGCGCCAGCAGTTTTTCCGGGACTAGCGTTTCTTACGAGCAGTACTTC,CASSFSGTSVSYEQYF,TRBJ2-7,TRBD2,-,TRBV5-1
TGTGCCAGCAGCCGGCAATACACAGGGTCCAATGAAAAACTGTTTTTT,CASSRQYTGSNEKLFF,TRBJ1-4,-,few,TRBV5-5
TGTGCCAGCAGCACGACTAGCGGGGGGGCCTTAAACGAGCAGTACTTC,CASSTTSGGALNEQYF,TRBJ2-7,TRBD2,many,TRBV5-4
TGCAGTGCTAGATTGGGGCAAGAGACCCAGTACTTC,CSARLGQETQYF,TRBJ2-5,-,many,TRBV20-1
TGTGCCAGCAGTTTAGGACTAGAGGCGCAGTATTTT,CASSLGLEAQYF,TRBJ2-3,-,-,TRBV12-3/TRBV12-4
TGTGCCAGCAGTTTTTCGGGGAACAATCAGCCCCAGCATTTT,CASSFSGNNQPQHF,TRBJ1-5,-,few,TRBV12-3/TRBV12-4
TGTGCCAGCAGCTTAATGAGCGTGACGAGCACTGAAGCTTTCTTT,CASSLMSVTSTEAFF,TRBJ1-1,-,few,TRBV7-3
TGTGCCAGTAGACCGACTCTACGCAATCAGCCCCAGCATTTT,CASRPTLRNQPQHF,TRBJ1-5,-,-,TRBV19
TGTGCCAGCAGTGAAGGAAACACAGATACGCAGTATTTT,CASSEGNTDTQYF,TRBJ2-3,-,many,TRBV2